Listed below are T cell receptor beta chains from one sample, sequenced in a study of T cells in Graves' hyperthyroidism and ophthalmopathy. MiXCR, run by TCRdb on the multiplex PCR reads, gives a single entry per CDR3 protein. The data show 350,000 to 400,000 distinct CDR3 sequences, approximately 13% seen once. The sample comprised blood. The origin of the receptors is an older woman with Graves' hyperthyroidism. CDR3s leave out the opening cysteine and the closing phenylalanine or tryptophan. The order of the fields is J gene, V gene, CDR3 protein.

j_call: TRBJ1-2; v_call: TRBV9; cdr3_aa: ASSVEARDDDGYT
j_call: TRBJ2-1; v_call: TRBV3-1; cdr3_aa: ASSRQPRISSYNEQF
j_call: TRBJ1-2; v_call: TRBV28; cdr3_aa: ASSSPLGGAGYGYT
j_call: TRBJ1-4; v_call: TRBV30; cdr3_aa: ACNPRRALREKLF
j_call: TRBJ2-7; v_call: TRBV2; cdr3_aa: ASRKGVGYEQY
j_call: TRBJ1-5; v_call: TRBV12-3/TRBV12-4; cdr3_aa: ASSYGTVYSNQPQH
j_call: TRBJ2-4; v_call: TRBV11-3; cdr3_aa: ASSPIEGNRRDIQY
j_call: TRBJ2-2; v_call: TRBV5-1; cdr3_aa: ASSWYPQGRNTGELF
j_call: TRBJ2-3; v_call: TRBV11-1; cdr3_aa: ASSLATGQGGLDTQY
j_call: TRBJ2-3; v_call: TRBV7-9; cdr3_aa: ASSPQAGRGTDTQY
j_call: TRBJ1-2; v_call: TRBV19; cdr3_aa: ASSIMTGGFNYGYT
j_call: TRBJ1-2; v_call: TRBV28; cdr3_aa: ASRHPEGVPNYGYT
j_call: TRBJ2-1; v_call: TRBV3-1; cdr3_aa: ASSQVGGDNEQF
j_call: TRBJ2-3; v_call: TRBV18; cdr3_aa: ASSPPTKAGADTQY
j_call: TRBJ2-6; v_call: TRBV7-8; cdr3_aa: ASSKRWTSGRVSGANVLT
j_call: TRBJ2-7; v_call: TRBV2; cdr3_aa: ASSELASYHEQY
j_call: TRBJ1-1; v_call: TRBV6-1; cdr3_aa: ASSGQGGSTEAF
j_call: TRBJ2-2; v_call: TRBV29-1; cdr3_aa: SVDGVGNTGELF
j_call: TRBJ2-7; v_call: TRBV11-3; cdr3_aa: ASSLDRQGLAGVEQY
j_call: TRBJ2-7; v_call: TRBV20-1; cdr3_aa: SARPPTSALYEQY
j_call: TRBJ1-5; v_call: TRBV3-1; cdr3_aa: ASSSQGFQPQH
j_call: TRBJ1-2; v_call: TRBV7-3; cdr3_aa: ASSRPSRRRGNLNYGFT
j_call: TRBJ2-1; v_call: TRBV4-2; cdr3_aa: ASSSRTGDQDEQF
j_call: TRBJ2-7; v_call: TRBV5-1; cdr3_aa: ASSNDGHDFSYEQY
j_call: TRBJ2-7; v_call: TRBV30; cdr3_aa: AWRARDRSSYEQY
j_call: TRBJ2-3; v_call: TRBV28; cdr3_aa: ASSPSGRSTDTQY
j_call: TRBJ2-7; v_call: TRBV13; cdr3_aa: ASSLEGRGRYEQY
j_call: TRBJ1-3; v_call: TRBV5-1; cdr3_aa: ASSLGSRDSSGNTIY
j_call: TRBJ1-2; v_call: TRBV24-1; cdr3_aa: ATSDPGTGADGYT
j_call: TRBJ2-5; v_call: TRBV5-6; cdr3_aa: ASSWGPGQSSETQY
j_call: TRBJ1-1; v_call: TRBV29-1; cdr3_aa: SAKWLTKNTEAF
j_call: TRBJ1-2; v_call: TRBV3-1; cdr3_aa: ASSRPGYGYT
j_call: TRBJ1-1; v_call: TRBV30; cdr3_aa: AWRAADRNTEAF
j_call: TRBJ1-6; v_call: TRBV4-1; cdr3_aa: ASSQSINSPLH
j_call: TRBJ2-2; v_call: TRBV7-3; cdr3_aa: ASSSPPTGELF
j_call: TRBJ2-7; v_call: TRBV7-9; cdr3_aa: ASRPGEDYEQY
j_call: TRBJ1-5; v_call: TRBV6-1; cdr3_aa: ATGRGNLQPQH
j_call: TRBJ2-5; v_call: TRBV28; cdr3_aa: ASNGQGGSETQY
j_call: TRBJ2-2; v_call: TRBV19; cdr3_aa: ASSIGTSGATGELF
j_call: TRBJ2-7; v_call: TRBV6-2/TRBV6-3; cdr3_aa: ASSDPTSGRVYEQY
j_call: TRBJ2-7; v_call: TRBV6-1; cdr3_aa: ASPSGSYEQY
j_call: TRBJ2-3; v_call: TRBV2; cdr3_aa: ASRTARTDTQY
j_call: TRBJ2-3; v_call: TRBV6-1; cdr3_aa: ASGRNVGDTQY
j_call: TRBJ2-1; v_call: TRBV7-9; cdr3_aa: ASSSGRALGSSYNEQF
j_call: TRBJ1-2; v_call: TRBV4-1; cdr3_aa: ASSQPVGGRGYGYT
j_call: TRBJ2-5; v_call: TRBV12-3/TRBV12-4; cdr3_aa: ASSSLGLADGYQKETQY
j_call: TRBJ2-7; v_call: TRBV12-3/TRBV12-4; cdr3_aa: ASSLTVGDHEQY
j_call: TRBJ1-1; v_call: TRBV6-1; cdr3_aa: ASMGGAALNTEAF
j_call: TRBJ2-7; v_call: TRBV10-1; cdr3_aa: ASSKTSGRADEQY
j_call: TRBJ1-5; v_call: TRBV30; cdr3_aa: AWSGPLRNQPQH
j_call: TRBJ2-2; v_call: TRBV20-1; cdr3_aa: SARVREGNTGELF
j_call: TRBJ2-7; v_call: TRBV28; cdr3_aa: ASKRTGEVHEQY
j_call: TRBJ1-2; v_call: TRBV5-6; cdr3_aa: ASSLRGVYGYT
j_call: TRBJ2-3; v_call: TRBV11-3; cdr3_aa: ASSLQMGDTQY
j_call: TRBJ2-7; v_call: TRBV6-1; cdr3_aa: ASSEVQEVYEQY
j_call: TRBJ2-1; v_call: TRBV18; cdr3_aa: ASSSPLRRDEQF
j_call: TRBJ2-2; v_call: TRBV6-4; cdr3_aa: ASSDSYGELF
j_call: TRBJ2-3; v_call: TRBV29-1; cdr3_aa: SGRTSGYTDTQY
j_call: TRBJ2-7; v_call: TRBV6-6; cdr3_aa: ASSYSHPRQAFEQY